The rows below give T cell receptor beta chains drawn from one sample of a study of T cell changes during pregnancy in multiple sclerosis. The method was immunoSEQ multiplex PCR; TCRdb's version includes in-frame clones alone and lacks a portion of them. The table has 50,000 or so clones, about 90% seen once; the top ten hold under 0.6%. The source was CD4+ T cells from peripheral blood mononuclear cells, collected after pregnancy. Receptor source: a female donor in good health, enrolled as a control in a pregnancy study. The conserved cysteine and the conserved F or W are not part of the CDR3 here. Each record gives: CDR3 length, V gene, CDR3 protein.

>11|TRBV7-3
ASSLNGETGYT
>13|TRBV5-1
ASSPGGFDPSEAF
>14|TRBV7-3
ASSLTGTSGVGEQF
>12|TRBV5-4
ASSSQGVTTEAF
>11|TRBV30
AWTRDSTDTQY
>16|TRBV19
ASSSRANSGTDNQPQH
>14|TRBV6-6
ASSYSIQAMNTEAF
>11|TRBV6-5
ASSYLAGNEQF
>9|TRBV5-1
ASSFENEQF
>12|TRBV7-2
ASSLNRGQDEQY
>13|TRBV2
ASSERGASDQPQH
>13|TRBV30
AWSVGGTGAYEQY
>16|TRBV5-4
ASSLDGRGPVRNSPLH
>15|TRBV4-3
ASSQDGSSGRTDTQY
>14|TRBV5-1
ASSLGLDRAVWGYT